This T cell receptor beta chain was obtained from a study of blood T cell repertoires in COVID-19. Looking at the study overall: COVID-19 samples collected from the United States, Italy and Spain covered acute and convalescent phases.

After removal of 4 bases from V and 4 bases from J, the junction contained 7 bases not matched to a gene. The CDR3 has 16 residues. Germline V gene lookup returns CDR1 KGHDR and CDR2 SFDVKD. The repertoire was sequenced with immunoSEQ multiplex PCR; TCRdb's copy has only in-frame clones and lacks some. The sample comprises approximately 300,000 clones, 85% of which are singletons, and under 2% rests with the top ten. This clone was recorded a few times. The chain employs TRBV24-1 and TRBJ2-1, with 9 bases lining up with TRBD2. Material for sequencing was PBMCs or T cells enriched from blood (not recorded which). The source of this sequence is a woman between 25 and 40 years old who had been exposed to COVID-19. DNA of the CDR3: TGTGCCACCAGTGACTATAGCGGGGGAACTTACAATGAGCAGTTCTTC. It codes for CATSDYSGGTYNEQFF.